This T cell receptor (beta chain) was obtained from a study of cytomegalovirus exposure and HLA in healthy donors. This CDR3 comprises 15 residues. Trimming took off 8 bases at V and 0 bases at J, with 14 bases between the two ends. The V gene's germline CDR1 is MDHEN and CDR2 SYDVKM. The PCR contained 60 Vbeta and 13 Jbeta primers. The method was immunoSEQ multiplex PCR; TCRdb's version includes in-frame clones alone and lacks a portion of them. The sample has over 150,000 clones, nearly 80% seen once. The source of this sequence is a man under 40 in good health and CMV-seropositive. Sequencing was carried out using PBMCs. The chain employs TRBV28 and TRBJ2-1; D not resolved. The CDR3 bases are TGTGCCAGCTATCGACCGGGTTACTCCTACAATGAGCAGTTCTTC. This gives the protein CASYRPGYSYNEQFF.